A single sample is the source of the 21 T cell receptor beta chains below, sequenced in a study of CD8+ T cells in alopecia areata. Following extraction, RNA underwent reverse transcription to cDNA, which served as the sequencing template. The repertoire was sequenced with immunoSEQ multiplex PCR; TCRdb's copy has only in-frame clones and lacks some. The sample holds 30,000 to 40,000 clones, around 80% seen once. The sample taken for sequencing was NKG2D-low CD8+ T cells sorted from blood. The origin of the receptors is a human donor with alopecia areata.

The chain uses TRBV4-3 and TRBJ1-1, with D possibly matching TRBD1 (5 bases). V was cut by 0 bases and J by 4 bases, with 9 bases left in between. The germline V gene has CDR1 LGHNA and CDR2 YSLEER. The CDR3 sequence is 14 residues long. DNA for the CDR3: TGCGCCAGCAGCCAAGATTCCGGGGGCACTGAAGCTTTCTTT. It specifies CASSQDSGGTEAFF.

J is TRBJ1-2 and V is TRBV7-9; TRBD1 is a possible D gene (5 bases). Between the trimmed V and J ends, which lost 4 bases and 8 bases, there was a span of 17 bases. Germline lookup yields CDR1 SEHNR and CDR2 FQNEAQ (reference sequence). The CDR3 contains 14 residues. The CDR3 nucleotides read TGTGCCAGCAGCTCCTACGTTGGGGCCTACGGCTACACCTTC. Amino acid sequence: CASSSYVGAYGYTF.

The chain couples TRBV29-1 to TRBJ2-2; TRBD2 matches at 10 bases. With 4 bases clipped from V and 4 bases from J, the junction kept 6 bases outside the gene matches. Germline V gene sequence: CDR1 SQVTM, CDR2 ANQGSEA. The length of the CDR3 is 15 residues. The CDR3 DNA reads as TGCAGCGTTGCTCTAGCGGGAGATATCACCGGGGAGCTGTTTTTT. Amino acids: CSVALAGDITGELFF.

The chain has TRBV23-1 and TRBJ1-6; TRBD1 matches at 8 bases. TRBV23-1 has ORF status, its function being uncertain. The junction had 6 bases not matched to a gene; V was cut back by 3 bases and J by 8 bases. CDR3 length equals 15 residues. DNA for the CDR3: TGCGCCAGCAGTCACCTAGGACAGGGATATTCACCCCTCCACTTT. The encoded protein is CASSHLGQGYSPLHF.

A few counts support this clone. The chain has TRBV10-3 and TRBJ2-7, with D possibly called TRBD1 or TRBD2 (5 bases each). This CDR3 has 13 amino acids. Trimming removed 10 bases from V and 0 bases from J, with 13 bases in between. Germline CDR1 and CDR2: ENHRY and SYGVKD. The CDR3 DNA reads TGTGCCAGCTCCGGGACCCACTCCTACGAGCAGTACTTC. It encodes CASSGTHSYEQYF.

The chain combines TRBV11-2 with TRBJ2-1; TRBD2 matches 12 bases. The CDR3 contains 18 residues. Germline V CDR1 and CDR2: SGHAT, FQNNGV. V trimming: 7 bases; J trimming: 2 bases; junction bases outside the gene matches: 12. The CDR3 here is CASKLAGGLSGAYNEQFF. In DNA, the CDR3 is TGTGCCAGCAAACTAGCGGGGGGCCTATCCGGCGCCTACAATGAGCAGTTCTTC. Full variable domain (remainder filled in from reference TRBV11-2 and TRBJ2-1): EAGVAQSPRYKIIEKRQSVAFWCNPISGHATLYWYQQILGQGPKLLIQFQNNGVVDDSQLPKDRFSAERLKGVDSTLKIQPAKLEDSAVYLCASKLAGGLSGAYNEQFFGPGTRLTVL.

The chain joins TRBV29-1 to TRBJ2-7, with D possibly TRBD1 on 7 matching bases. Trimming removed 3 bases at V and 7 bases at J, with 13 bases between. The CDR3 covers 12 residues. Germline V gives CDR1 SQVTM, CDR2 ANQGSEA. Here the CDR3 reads CSVDEGAGEQYF. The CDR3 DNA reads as TGCAGCGTTGACGAGGGGGCGGGGGAGCAGTACTTC.

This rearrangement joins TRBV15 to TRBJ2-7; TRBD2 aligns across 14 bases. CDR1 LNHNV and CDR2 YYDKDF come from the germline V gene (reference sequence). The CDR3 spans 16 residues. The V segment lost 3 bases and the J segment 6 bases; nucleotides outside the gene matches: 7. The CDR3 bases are TGTGCCACCAGCAGTAAGCCGGGACTAGCGGGAGTCGAGCAGTACTTC. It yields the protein CATSSKPGLAGVEQYF.

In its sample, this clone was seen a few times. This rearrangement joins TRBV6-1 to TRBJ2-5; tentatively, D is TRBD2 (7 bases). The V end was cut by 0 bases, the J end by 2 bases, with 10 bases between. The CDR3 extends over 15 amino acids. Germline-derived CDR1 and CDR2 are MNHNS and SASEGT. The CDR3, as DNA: TGTGCCAGCAGTGAAGCGGGAGGGGGACAAGAGACCCAGTACTTC. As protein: CASSEAGGGQETQYF.

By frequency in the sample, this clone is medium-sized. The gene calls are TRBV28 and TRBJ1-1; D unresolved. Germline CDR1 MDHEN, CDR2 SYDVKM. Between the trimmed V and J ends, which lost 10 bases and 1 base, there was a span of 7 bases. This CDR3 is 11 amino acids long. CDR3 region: CATARNTEAFF. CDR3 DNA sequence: TGTGCCACCGCCCGGAACACTGAAGCTTTCTTT.

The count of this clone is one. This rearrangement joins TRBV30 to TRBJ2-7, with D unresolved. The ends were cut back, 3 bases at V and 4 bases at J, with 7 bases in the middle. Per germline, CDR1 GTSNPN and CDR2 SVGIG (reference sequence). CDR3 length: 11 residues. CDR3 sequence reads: CAWSYEYEQYF. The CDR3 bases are TGTGCCTGGAGCTACGAATACGAGCAGTACTTC.

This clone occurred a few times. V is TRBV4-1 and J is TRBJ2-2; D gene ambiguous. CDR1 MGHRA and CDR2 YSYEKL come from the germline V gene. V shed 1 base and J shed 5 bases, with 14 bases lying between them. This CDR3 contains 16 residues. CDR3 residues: CASSQVLNTGTGELFF. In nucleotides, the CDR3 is TGCGCCAGCAGCCAAGTTCTGAATACCGGGACCGGGGAGCTGTTTTTT.

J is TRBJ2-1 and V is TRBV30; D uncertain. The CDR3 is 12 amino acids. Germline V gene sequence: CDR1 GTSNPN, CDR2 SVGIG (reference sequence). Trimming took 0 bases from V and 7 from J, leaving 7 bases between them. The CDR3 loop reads CAWSVLGNEQFF. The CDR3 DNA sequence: TGTGCCTGGAGTGTACTGGGGAATGAGCAGTTCTTC. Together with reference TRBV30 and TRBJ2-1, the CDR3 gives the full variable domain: SQTIHQWPATLVQPVGSPLSLECTVEGTSNPNLYWYRQAAGRGLQLLFYSVGIGQISSEVPQNLSASRPQDRQFILSSKKLLLSDSGFYLCAWSVLGNEQFFGPGTRLTVL.

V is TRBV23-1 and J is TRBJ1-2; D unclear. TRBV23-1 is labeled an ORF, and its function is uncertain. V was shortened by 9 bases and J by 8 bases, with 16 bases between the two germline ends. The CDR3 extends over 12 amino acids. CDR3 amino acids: CARSVRDKGYTF. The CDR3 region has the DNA TGCGCCAGATCTGTGAGGGATAAGGGCTACACCTTC.

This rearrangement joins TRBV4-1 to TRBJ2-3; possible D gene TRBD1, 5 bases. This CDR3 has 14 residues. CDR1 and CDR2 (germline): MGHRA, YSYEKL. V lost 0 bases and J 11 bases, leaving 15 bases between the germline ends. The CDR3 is CASSQERPQDEQYF. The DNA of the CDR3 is TGCGCCAGCAGCCAAGAAAGGCCACAGGATGAGCAGTATTTT.

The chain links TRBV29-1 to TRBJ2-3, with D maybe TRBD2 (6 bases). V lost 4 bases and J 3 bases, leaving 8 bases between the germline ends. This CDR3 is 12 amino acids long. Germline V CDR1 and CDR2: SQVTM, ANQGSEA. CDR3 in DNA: TGCAGCGTTGTTCGGGAGACAGATACGCAGTATTTT. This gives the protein CSVVRETDTQYF.

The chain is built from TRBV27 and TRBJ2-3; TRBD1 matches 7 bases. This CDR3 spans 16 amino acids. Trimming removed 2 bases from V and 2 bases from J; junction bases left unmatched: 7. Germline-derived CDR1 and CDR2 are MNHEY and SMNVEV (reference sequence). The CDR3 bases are TGTGCCAGCAGTTTAGCCTTAACAGGGGTCACAGATACGCAGTATTTT. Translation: CASSLALTGVTDTQYF.

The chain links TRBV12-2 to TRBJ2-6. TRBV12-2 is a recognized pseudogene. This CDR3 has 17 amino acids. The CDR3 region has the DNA TGTGCAAGTCGCTTAGCGGGGGGCCTCTCTGGGGCCAACGTCCTGACTTTC. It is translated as CASRLAGGLSGANVLTF.

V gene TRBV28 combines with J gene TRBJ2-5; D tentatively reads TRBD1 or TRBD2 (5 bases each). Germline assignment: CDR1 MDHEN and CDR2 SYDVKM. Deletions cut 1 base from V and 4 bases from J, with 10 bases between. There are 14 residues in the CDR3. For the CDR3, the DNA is TGTGCCAGCAGTTTATACGGGGACCCAGAGACCCAGTACTTC. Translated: CASSLYGDPETQYF. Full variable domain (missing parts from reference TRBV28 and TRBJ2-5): DVKVTQSSRYLVKRTGEKVFLECVQDMDHENMFWYRQDPGLGLRLIYFSYDVKMKEKGDIPEGYSVSREKKERFSLILESASTNQTSMYLCASSLYGDPETQYFGPGTRLLVL.

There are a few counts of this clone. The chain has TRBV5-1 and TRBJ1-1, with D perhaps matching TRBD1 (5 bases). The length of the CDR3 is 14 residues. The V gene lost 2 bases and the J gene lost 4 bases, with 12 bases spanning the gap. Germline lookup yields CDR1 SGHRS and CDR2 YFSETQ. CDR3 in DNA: TGCGCCAGCAGCTTCGACAGATTGGGCACTGAAGCTTTCTTT. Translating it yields CASSFDRLGTEAFF. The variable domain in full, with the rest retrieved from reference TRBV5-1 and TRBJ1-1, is KAGVTQTPRYLIKTRGQQVTLSCSPISGHRSVSWYQQTPGQGLQFLFEYFSETQRNKGNFPGRFSGRQFSNSRSEMNVSTLELGDSALYLCASSFDRLGTEAFFGQGTRLTVV.

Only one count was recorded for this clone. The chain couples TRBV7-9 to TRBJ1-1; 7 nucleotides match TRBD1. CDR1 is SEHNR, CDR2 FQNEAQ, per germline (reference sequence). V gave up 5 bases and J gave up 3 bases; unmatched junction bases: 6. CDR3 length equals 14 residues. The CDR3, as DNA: TGTGCCAGCAGCCCGACCGACAGGGACACTGAAGCTTTCTTT. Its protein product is CASSPTDRDTEAFF.